This T cell receptor (beta chain) was recorded in a study of blood T cell repertoires in COVID-19. At the level of the study: COVID-19 samples collected from the United States, Italy and Spain covered acute and convalescent phases. T cells, B-cell-depleted T cells, or PBMCs provided the cDNA or gDNA that served as material.

TCRdb's copy holds only in-frame clones and misses some; the assay was immunoSEQ multiplex PCR. The data show roughly 130,000 clones, around nine tenths seen once. The CDR3 runs 13 residues. V lost 8 bases to trimming and J lost 3 bases, with 11 bases between them. The germline V gene encodes CDR1 MNHEY and CDR2 SVGAGI. Patients in Seattle were enrolled during active infection, then followed longitudinally. This clone was recorded once. Distinct nucleotide sequences in the sample also encode this CDR3. The sample was peripheral blood. This TCR was recovered from a man aged 55 to 70 with COVID-19, enrolled during active disease. The rearrangement links TRBV6-5 to TRBJ2-1; D is possibly TRBD1 (6 bases). The CDR3 loop reads CASRRTVYNEQFF. CDR3 in DNA: TGTGCCAGCCGTAGGACAGTCTACAATGAGCAGTTCTTC.